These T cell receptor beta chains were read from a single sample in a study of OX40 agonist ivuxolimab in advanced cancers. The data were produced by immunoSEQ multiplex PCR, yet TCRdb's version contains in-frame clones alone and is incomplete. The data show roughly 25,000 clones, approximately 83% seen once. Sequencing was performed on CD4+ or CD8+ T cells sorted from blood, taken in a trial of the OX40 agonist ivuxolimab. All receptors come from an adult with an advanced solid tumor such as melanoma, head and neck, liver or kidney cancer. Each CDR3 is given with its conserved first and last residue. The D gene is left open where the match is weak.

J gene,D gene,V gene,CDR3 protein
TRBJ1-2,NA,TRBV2,CASSAKQGANYGYTF
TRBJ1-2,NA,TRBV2,CASTPPRGGEGYGYTF
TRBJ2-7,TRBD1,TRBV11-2,CASSLGGTGIPYEQYF
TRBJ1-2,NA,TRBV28,CASSSRTVDGYTF
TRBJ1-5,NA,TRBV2,CASSEKGNQPQHF
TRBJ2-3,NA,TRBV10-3,CAIRRDSTPTDTQYF
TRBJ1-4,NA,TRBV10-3,CAISEGRGVGEKLFF
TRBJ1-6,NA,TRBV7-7,CASSLDRGFNSPLHF
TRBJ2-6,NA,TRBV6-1,CASNWGASGANVLTF
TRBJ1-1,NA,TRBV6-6,CASRPGTFQAFF
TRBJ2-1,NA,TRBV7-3,CASRDGVEQFF
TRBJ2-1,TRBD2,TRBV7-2,CASSPGPSGGYNEQFF
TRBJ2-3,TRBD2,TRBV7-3,CASSSGGAGDTQYF